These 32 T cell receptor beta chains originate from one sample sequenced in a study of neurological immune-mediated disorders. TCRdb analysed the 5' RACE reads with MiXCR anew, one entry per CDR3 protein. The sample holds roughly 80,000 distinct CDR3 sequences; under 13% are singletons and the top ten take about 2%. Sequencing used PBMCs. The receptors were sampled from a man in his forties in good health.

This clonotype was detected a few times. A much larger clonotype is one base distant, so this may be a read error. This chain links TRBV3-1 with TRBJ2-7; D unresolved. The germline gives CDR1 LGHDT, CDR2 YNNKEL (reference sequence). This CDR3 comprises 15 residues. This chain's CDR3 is CASSQAVQLTYEQCF. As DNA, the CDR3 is TGTGCCAGCAGCCAAGCTGTCCAGCTAACCTACGAGCAGTGCTTC.

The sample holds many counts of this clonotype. The CDR3 loop reads CASSQDLRSTDTQYF. CDR3 nucleotides: TGTGCCAGCAGCCAAGATTTGAGGAGCACAGATACGCAGTATTTT. The chain carries TRBV14 and TRBJ2-3; D unclear. The V and J ends lost 0 bases and 0 bases respectively, with 7 bases between them. The CDR3 extends over 15 amino acids. Per the germline V gene, CDR1 is SGHDN and CDR2 is FVKESK.

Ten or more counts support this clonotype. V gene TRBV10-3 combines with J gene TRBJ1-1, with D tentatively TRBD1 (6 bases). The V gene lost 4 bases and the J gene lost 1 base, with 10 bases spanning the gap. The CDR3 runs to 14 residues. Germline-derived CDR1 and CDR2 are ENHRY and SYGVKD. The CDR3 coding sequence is TGTGCCATCAGTGTACCGGGACAGAACACTGAAGCTTTCTTT. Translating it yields CAISVPGQNTEAFF.

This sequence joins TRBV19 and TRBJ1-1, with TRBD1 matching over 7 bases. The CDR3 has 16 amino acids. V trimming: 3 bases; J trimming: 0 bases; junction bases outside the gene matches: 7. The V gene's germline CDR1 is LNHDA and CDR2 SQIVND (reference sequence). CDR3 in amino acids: CASSIRGTAMNTEAFF. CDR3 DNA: TGTGCCAGTAGTATCAGAGGGACAGCAATGAACACTGAAGCTTTCTTT. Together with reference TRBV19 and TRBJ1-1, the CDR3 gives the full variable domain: DGGITQSPKYLFRKEGQNVTLSCEQNLNHDAMYWYRQDPGQGLRLIYYSQIVNDFQKGDIAEGYSVSREKKESFPLTVTSAQKNPTAFYLCASSIRGTAMNTEAFFGQGTRLTVV.

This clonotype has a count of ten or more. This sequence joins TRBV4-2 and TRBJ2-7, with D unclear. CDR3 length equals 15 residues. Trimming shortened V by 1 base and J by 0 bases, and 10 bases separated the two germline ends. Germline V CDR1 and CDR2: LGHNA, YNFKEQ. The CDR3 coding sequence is TGTGCCAGCAGCCAAGCCTGGGTAAGCTCCTACGAGCAGTACTTC. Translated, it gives CASSQAWVSSYEQYF.

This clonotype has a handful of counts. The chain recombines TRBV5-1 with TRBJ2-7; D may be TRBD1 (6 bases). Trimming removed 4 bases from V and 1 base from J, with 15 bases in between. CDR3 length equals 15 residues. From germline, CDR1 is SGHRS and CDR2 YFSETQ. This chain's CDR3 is CASSPEGDMSYEQYF. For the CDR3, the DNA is TGCGCCAGCAGCCCTGAAGGGGACATGTCCTACGAGCAGTACTTC.

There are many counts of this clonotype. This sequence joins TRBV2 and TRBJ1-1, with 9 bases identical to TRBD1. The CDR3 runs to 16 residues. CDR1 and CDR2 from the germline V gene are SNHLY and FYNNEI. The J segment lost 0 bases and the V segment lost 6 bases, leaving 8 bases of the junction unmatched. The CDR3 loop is CASRPNGQGLNTEAFF. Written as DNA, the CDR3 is TGTGCCAGCAGGCCAAACGGACAGGGGTTGAACACTGAAGCTTTCTTT.

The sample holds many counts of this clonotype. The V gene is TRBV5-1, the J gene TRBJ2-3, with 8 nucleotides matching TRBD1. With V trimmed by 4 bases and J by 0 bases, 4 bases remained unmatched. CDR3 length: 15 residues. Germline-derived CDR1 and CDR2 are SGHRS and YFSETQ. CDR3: CASSPGQASTDTQYF. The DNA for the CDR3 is TGCGCCAGCAGCCCGGGACAGGCTAGCACAGATACGCAGTATTTT.

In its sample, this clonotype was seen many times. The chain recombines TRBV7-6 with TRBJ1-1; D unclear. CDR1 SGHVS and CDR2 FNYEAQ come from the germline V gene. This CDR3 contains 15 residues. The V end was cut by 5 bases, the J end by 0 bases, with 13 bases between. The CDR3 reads CASSGLGGMNTEAFF. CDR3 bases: TGTGCCAGCAGCGGGTTGGGAGGGATGAACACTGAAGCTTTCTTT.

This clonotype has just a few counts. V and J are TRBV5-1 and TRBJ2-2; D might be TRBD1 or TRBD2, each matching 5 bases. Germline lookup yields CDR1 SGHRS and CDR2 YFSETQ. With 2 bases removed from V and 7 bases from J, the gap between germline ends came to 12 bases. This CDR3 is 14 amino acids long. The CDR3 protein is CASSFGRDGGELFF. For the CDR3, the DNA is TGCGCCAGCAGCTTCGGCAGGGACGGCGGGGAGCTGTTTTTT.

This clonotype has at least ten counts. The CDR3 is CSVEVLDSLSLFF. CDR3 bases: TGCAGCGTTGAAGTGTTGGACAGCCTGTCCCTGTTTTTT. The chain joins TRBV29-1 to TRBJ2-2; D is perhaps TRBD1 (6 bases). Germline V CDR1 and CDR2: SQVTM, ANQGSEA. CDR3 length: 13 amino acids. V gave up 1 base and J gave up 14 bases, with 17 bases separating them.

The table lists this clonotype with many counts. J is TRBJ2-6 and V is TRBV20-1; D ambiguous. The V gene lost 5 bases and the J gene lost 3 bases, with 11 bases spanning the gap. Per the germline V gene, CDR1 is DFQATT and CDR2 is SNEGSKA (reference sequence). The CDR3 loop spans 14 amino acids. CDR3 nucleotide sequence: TGCAGTGCTCCCTATCAGGTTGGGGCCAACGTCCTGACTTTC. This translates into CSAPYQVGANVLTF.

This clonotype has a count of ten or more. The DNA of the CDR3 is TGTGCCAGCAGCTTCCGACAGGGGGGTACTCAGCCCCAGCATTTT. It codes for CASSFRQGGTQPQHF. V gene TRBV7-2 combines with J gene TRBJ1-5; 9 bases agree with TRBD1. The CDR3 has 15 amino acids. Germline V lookup: CDR1 SGHTA, CDR2 FQGNSA. After removal of 3 bases from V and 6 bases from J, the junction contained 6 bases not matched to a gene. The full variable domain, rest sourced from reference TRBV7-2 and TRBJ1-5, is GAGVSQSPSNKVTEKGKDVELRCDPISGHTALYWYRQSLGQGLEFLIYFQGNSAPDKSGLPSDRFSAERTGGSVSTLTIQRTQQEDSAVYLCASSFRQGGTQPQHFGDGTRLSIL.

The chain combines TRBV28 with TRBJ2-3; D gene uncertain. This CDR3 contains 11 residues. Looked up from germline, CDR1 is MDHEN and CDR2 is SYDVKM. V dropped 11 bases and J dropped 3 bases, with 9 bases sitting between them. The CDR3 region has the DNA TGTGCCTCAGAACTAACAGATACGCAGTATTTT. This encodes CASELTDTQYF.

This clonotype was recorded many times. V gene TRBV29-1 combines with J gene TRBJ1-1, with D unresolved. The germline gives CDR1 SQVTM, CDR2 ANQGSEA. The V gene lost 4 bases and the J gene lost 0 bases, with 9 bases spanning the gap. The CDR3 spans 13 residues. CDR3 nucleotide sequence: TGCAGCGTTGCCCCCCAGATGAACACTGAAGCTTTCTTT. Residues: CSVAPQMNTEAFF.

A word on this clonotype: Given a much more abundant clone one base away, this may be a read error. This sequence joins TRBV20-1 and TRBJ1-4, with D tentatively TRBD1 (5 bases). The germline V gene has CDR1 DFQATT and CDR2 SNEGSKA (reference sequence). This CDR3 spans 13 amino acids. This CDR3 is CSARGSECPRVIF. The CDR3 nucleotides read TGCAGTGCTCGGGGGTCAGAGTGCCCCAGGGTGATTTTT.

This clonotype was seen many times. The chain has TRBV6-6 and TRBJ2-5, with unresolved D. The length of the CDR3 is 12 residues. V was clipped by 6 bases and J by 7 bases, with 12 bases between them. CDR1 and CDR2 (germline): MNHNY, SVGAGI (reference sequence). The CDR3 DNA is TGTGCCAGCAGCCAACCGTCAGGGACCCAGTACTTC. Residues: CASSQPSGTQYF.

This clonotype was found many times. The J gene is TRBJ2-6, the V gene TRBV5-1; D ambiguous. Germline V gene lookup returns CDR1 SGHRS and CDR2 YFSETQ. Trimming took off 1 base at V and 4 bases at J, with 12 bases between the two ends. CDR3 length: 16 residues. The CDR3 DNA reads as TGCGCCAGCAGCTTGCGACTGGTGGGGGGGGCCAACGTCCTGACTTTC. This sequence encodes CASSLRLVGGANVLTF.

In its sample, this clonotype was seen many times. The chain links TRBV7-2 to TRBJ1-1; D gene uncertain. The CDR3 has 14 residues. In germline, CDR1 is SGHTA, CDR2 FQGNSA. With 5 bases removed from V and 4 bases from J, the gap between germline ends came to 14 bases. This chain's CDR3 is CASSPGSRPTEAFF. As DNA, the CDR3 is TGTGCCAGCAGCCCGGGATCCCGCCCCACTGAAGCTTTCTTT.

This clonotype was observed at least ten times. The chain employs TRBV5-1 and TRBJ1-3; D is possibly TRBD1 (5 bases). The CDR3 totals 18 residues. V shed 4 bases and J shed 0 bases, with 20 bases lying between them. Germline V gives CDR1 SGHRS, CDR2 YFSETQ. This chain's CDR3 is CASSPDKGTVVSGNTIYF. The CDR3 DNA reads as TGCGCCAGCAGCCCGGACAAGGGTACTGTGGTCTCTGGAAACACCATATATTTT. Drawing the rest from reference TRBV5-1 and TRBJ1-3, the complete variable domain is KAGVTQTPRYLIKTRGQQVTLSCSPISGHRSVSWYQQTPGQGLQFLFEYFSETQRNKGNFPGRFSGRQFSNSRSEMNVSTLELGDSALYLCASSPDKGTVVSGNTIYFGEGSWLTVV.

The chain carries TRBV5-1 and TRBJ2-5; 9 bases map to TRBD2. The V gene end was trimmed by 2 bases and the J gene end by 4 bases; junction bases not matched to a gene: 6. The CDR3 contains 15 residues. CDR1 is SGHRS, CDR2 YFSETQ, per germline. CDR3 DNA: TGCGCCAGCAGCTTTCCAGCGGGGGGTACAGAGACCCAGTACTTC. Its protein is CASSFPAGGTETQYF.

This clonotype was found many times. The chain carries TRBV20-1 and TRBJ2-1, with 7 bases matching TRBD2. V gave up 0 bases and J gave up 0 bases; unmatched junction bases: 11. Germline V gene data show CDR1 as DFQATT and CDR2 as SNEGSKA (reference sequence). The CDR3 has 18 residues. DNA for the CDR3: TGCAGTGCTAGAGATGGGCTACCTCGCGGGAGCTCCTACAATGAGCAGTTCTTC. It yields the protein CSARDGLPRGSSYNEQFF.

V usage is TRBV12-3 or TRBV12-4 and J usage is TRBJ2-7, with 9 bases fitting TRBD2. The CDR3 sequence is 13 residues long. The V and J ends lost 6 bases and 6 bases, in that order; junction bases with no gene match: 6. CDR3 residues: CASRLSSGVEQYF. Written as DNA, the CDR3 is TGTGCCAGCAGATTGTCTAGCGGGGTCGAGCAGTACTTC.

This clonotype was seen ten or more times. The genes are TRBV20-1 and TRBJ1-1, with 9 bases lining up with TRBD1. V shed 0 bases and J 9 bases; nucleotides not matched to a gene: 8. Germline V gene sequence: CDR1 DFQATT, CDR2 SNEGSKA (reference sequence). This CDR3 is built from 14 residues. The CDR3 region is CSARDQGTGRKAFF. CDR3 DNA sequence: TGCAGTGCTAGAGATCAGGGGACAGGGCGGAAAGCTTTCTTT.

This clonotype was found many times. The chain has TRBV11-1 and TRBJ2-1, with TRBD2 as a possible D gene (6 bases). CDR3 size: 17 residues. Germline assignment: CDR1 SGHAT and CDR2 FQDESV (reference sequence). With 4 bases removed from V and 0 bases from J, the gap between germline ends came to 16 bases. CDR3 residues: CASSSRLDTGSYNEQFF. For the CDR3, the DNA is TGTGCCAGCAGCTCACGACTAGACACGGGCTCCTACAATGAGCAGTTCTTC.

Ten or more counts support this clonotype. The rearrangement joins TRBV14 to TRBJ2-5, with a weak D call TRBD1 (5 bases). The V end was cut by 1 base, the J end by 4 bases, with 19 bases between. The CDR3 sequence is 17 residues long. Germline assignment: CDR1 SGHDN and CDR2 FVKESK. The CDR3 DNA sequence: TGTGCCAGCAGCCAAGGACAGTACGGCAGGGTCGCAGAGACCCAGTACTTC. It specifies CASSQGQYGRVAETQYF. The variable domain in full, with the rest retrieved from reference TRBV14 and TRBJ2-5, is EAGVTQFPSHSVIEKGQTVTLRCDPISGHDNLYWYRRVMGKEIKFLLHFVKESKQDESGMPNNRFLAERTGGTYSTLKVQPAELEDSGVYFCASSQGQYGRVAETQYFGPGTRLLVL.

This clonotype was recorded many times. The CDR3 protein is CASSGAGGAYNEQFF. CDR3 sequence (DNA): TGTGCCAGCAGTGGGGCGGGAGGGGCCTACAATGAGCAGTTCTTC. The chain is built from TRBV2 and TRBJ2-1; 9 bases fit TRBD2. The junction had 3 bases not matched to a gene; V was cut back by 4 bases and J by 2 bases. CDR1 and CDR2 (germline): SNHLY, FYNNEI. This CDR3 comprises 15 residues. The whole variable domain, remainder taken from reference TRBV2 and TRBJ2-1, is EPEVTQTPSHQVTQMGQEVILRCVPISNHLYFYWYRQILGQKVEFLVSFYNNEISEKSEIFDDQFSVERPDGSNFTLKIRSTKLEDSAMYFCASSGAGGAYNEQFFGPGTRLTVL.

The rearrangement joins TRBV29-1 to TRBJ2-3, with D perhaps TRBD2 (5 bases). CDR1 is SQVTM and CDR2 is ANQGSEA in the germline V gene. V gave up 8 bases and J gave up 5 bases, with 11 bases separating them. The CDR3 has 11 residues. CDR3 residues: CSTYRGDTQYF. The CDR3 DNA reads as TGCAGCACTTACCGGGGAGATACGCAGTATTTT.

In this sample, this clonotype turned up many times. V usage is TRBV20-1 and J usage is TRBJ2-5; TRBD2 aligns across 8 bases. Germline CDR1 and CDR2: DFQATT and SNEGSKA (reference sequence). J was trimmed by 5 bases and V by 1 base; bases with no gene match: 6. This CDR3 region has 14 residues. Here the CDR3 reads CSARVGSGSETQYF. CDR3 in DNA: TGCAGTGCTAGAGTTGGCAGCGGGAGCGAGACCCAGTACTTC.

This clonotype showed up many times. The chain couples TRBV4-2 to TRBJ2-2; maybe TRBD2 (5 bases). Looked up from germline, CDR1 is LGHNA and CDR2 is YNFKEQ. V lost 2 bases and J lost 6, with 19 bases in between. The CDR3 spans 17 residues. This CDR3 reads CASSQRNPGRESGELFF. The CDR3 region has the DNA TGTGCCAGCAGCCAAAGGAACCCGGGTCGGGAATCCGGGGAGCTGTTTTTT.

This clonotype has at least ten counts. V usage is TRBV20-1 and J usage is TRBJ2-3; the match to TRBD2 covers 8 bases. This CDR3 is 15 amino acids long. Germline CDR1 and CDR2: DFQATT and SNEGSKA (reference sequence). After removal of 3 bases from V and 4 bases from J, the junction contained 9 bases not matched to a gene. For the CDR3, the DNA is TGCAGTGCTAGTCTCCCAGCGGGGGAGGCAGATACGCAGTATTTT. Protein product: CSASLPAGEADTQYF.

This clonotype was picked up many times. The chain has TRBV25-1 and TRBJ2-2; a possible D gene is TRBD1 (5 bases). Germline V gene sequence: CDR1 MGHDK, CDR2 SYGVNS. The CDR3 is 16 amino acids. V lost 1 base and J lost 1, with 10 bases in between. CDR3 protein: CASSEWGGQNTGELFF. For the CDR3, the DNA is TGTGCCAGCAGTGAATGGGGCGGTCAGAACACCGGGGAGCTGTTTTTT.